This T cell receptor beta chain was sequenced for a study of monozygotic twins with inflammatory bowel disease. TCRdb re-called the 5' RACE reads and catalogs CDR3 proteins one per entry, DNA excluded. The sample has just over 300,000 distinct CDR3 sequences; the top ten hold roughly 5.2%. The CDR3 sequence is 17 residues long. CDR1 is MNHEY, CDR2 SVGEGT, per germline. Sequencing was performed on blood. The gene calls are TRBV6-2 or TRBV6-3 and TRBJ1-1; TCRdb reports TRBD1, a call that lacks DNA to check it against. The clonotype was recovered from a human donor with ulcerative colitis or Crohn's disease, or a healthy co-twin of an affected twin (not recorded which). The CDR3 is CASNHRGILGANTEAFF.